This T cell receptor beta chain was retrieved from a study of blood T cell repertoires in COVID-19. Original processing notes: From reference gene primer amplification, estimates of nucleated cell counts were derived. Profiling relied on immunoSEQ multiplex PCR, and the TCRdb table lists in-frame clones only, not all of them. V, J and clone size reflect that table, while D and trimming were determined from the DNA. The table lists some 280,000 clones, around 85% of them singletons. The CDR3 consists of 16 residues. Between the trimmed V and J ends, which lost 1 base and 4 bases, there was a span of 16 bases. In germline, CDR1 is SEHNR, CDR2 FQNEAQ (reference sequence).

The TCR sequence derives from a woman between 45 and 60 years old with active or convalescent COVID-19. The sample taken for sequencing was peripheral blood. This chain connects TRBV7-9 to TRBJ2-5; D may be TRBD1 (5 bases). DNA for the CDR3: TGTGCCAGCAGCTTAGGCAGGGCACGGCGCACAGAGACCCAGTACTTC. Translating gives CASSLGRARRTETQYF.